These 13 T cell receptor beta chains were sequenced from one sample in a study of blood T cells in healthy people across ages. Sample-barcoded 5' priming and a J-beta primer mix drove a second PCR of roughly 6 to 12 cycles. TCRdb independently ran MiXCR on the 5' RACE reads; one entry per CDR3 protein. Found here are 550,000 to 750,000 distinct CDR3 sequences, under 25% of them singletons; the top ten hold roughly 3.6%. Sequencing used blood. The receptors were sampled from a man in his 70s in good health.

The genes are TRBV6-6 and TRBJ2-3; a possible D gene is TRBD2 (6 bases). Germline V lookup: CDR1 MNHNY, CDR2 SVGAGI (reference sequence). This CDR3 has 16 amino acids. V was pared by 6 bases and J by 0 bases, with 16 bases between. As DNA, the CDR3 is TGTGCCAGCAGACTAATCGGGACTTCTAGCACAGATACGCAGTATTTT. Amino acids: CASRLIGTSSTDTQYF.

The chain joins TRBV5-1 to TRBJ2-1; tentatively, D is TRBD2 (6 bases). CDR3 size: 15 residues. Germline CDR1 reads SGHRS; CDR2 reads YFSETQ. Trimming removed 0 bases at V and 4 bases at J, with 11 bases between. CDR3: CASSLDIGGYNEQFF. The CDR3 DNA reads TGCGCCAGCAGCTTGGATATTGGGGGGTACAATGAGCAGTTCTTC.

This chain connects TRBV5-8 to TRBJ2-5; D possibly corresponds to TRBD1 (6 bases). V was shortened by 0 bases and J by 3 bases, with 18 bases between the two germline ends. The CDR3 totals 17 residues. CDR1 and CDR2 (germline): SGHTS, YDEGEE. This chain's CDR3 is CASSLATGIDRKETQYF. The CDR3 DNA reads TGTGCCAGCAGCTTGGCCACAGGGATTGATCGAAAAGAGACCCAGTACTTC. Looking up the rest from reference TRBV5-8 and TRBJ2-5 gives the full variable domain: EAGVTQSPTHLIKTRGQQATLRCSPISGHTSVYWYQQALGLGLQFLLWYDEGEERNRGNFPPRFSGRQFPNYSSELNVNALELEDSALYLCASSLATGIDRKETQYFGPGTRLLVL.

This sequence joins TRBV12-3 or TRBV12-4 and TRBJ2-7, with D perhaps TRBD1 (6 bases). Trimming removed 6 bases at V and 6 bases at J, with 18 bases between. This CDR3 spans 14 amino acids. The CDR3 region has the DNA TGTGCCAGCAGCGAAACGGACAGCTATACCGAGCAGTACTTC. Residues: CASSETDSYTEQYF.

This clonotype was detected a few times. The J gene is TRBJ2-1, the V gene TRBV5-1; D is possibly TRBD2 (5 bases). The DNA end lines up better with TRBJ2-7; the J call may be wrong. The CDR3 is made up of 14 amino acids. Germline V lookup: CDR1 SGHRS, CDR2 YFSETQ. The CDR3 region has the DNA TGCGCCAGCAGAGAGGGTCTAGCCGGGATGGAGCAGTACTTC. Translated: CASREGLAGMEQYF.

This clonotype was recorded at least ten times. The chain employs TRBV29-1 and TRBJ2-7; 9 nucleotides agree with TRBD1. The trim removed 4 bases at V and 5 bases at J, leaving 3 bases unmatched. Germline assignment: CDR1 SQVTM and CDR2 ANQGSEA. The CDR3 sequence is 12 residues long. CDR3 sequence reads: CSVGQGVHEQYF. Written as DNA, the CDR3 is TGCAGCGTTGGACAGGGGGTACACGAGCAGTACTTC.

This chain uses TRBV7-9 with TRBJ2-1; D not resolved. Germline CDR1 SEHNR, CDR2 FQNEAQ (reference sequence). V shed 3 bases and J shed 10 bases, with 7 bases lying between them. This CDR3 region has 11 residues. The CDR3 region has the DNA TGTGCCAGCAGCTTCGAGTACGAGCAGTTCTTC. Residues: CASSFEYEQFF.

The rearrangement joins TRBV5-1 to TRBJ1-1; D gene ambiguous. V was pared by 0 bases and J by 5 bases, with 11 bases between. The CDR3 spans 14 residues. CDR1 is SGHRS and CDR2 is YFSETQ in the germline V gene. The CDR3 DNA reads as TGCGCCAGCAGCTTGGGGGAGGTTAAGACTGAAGCTTTCTTT. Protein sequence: CASSLGEVKTEAFF.

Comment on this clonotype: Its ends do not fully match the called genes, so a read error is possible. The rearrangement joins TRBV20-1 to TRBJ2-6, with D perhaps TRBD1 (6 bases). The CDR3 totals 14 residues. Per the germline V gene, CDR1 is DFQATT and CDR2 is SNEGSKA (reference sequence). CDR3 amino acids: CSARGGSGANVLTF. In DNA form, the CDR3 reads TGCAGTGCGAGAGGGGGATCTGGGGCCAACGTCCTGACTTTC.

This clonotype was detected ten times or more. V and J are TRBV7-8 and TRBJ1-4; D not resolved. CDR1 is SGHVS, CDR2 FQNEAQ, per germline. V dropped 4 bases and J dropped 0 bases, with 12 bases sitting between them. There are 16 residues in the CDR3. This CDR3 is CASSSLSGPTNEKLFF. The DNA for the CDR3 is TGTGCCAGCAGCTCCCTCAGCGGGCCAACTAATGAAAAACTGTTTTTT.

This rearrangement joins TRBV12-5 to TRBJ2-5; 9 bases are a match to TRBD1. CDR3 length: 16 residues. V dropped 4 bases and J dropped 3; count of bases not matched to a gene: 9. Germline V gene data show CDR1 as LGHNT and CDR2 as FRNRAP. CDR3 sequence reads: CASGSPGTGWEETQYF. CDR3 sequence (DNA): TGTGCTAGTGGTTCCCCCGGGACAGGGTGGGAAGAGACCCAGTACTTC.

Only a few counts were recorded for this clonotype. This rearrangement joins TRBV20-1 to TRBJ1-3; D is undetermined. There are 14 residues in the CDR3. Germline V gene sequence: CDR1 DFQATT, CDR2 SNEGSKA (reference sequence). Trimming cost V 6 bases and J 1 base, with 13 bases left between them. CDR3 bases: TGCAGTGCGGTCGTGCGGGGTTCTGGAAACACCATATATTTT. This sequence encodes CSAVVRGSGNTIYF.

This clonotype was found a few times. CDR3 amino acids: CASSVTGQVRDIQYF. In nucleotides, the CDR3 is TGTGCCAGCAGCGTTACGGGCCAGGTCAGGGACATTCAGTACTTC. The chain is built from TRBV9 and TRBJ2-4, with D possibly matching TRBD1 (5 bases). V was trimmed by 2 bases and J by 8 bases, leaving 17 bases between them. CDR1 and CDR2 from the germline V gene are SGDLS and YYNGEE. The CDR3 totals 15 residues.